The 16 T cell receptor beta chains below were found in one sample sequenced in a study of cytomegalovirus exposure and HLA in healthy donors. The PCR ran on 60 Vbeta and 13 Jbeta primers. Using immunoSEQ multiplex PCR, the repertoire was profiled, and TCRdb retains in-frame clones only, with some absent. The data contain approximately 89,000 clones, around 84% of them singletons. Sequencing was performed on PBMCs. The receptors originated from a man aged 40-50 years in good health and CMV-seropositive.

This chain joins TRBV6-6 and TRBJ2-4; D uncertain. The CDR3 extends over 15 amino acids. V was cut by 1 base and J by 3 bases, with 10 bases left in between. Germline assignment: CDR1 MNHNY and CDR2 SVGAGI (reference sequence). For the CDR3, the DNA is TGTGCCAGCAGTTACTGGGCCCAGAACAAAAACATTCAGTACTTC. Translation gives CASSYWAQNKNIQYF.

V gene TRBV7-8 combines with J gene TRBJ1-2; 7 bases agree with TRBD1. V was clipped by 1 base and J by 7 bases; unmatched bases: 6. The germline V gene encodes CDR1 SGHVS and CDR2 FQNEAQ. The CDR3 sequence is 14 residues long. CDR3 in DNA: TGTGCCAGCAGCTTAGACAGGGGCAGGAGTGGCTACACCTTC. It is translated as CASSLDRGRSGYTF.

V gene TRBV5-1 combines with J gene TRBJ1-2; tentative D call: TRBD1 (6 bases). Trimming shortened V by 7 bases and J by 8 bases, and 27 bases separated the two germline ends. The V gene's germline CDR1 is SGHRS and CDR2 YFSETQ. This CDR3 region has 16 residues. CDR3 residues: CASGDRGGGPGLGYTF. In DNA, the CDR3 is TGCGCCAGCGGGGATAGGGGGGGAGGTCCGGGCTTAGGCTACACCTTC.

The chain carries TRBV19 and TRBJ2-1; 8 nucleotides line up with TRBD2. J gave up 9 bases and V 6 bases, and 4 bases lay outside the gene matches. Germline assignment: CDR1 LNHDA and CDR2 SQIVND (reference sequence). This CDR3 has 12 amino acids. CDR3 protein: CASRLAGGEQFF. Here the CDR3 DNA reads TGTGCCAGTAGGCTAGCGGGTGGTGAGCAGTTCTTC.

V is TRBV6-5 and J is TRBJ1-2; tentative D call: TRBD1 (6 bases). The ends were cut back, 2 bases at V and 8 bases at J, with 15 bases in the middle. The CDR3 has 14 amino acids. Per germline, CDR1 MNHEY and CDR2 SVGAGI. CDR3 residues: CASSYITGSSGYTF. CDR3 nucleotide sequence: TGTGCCAGCAGTTACATCACAGGGAGTTCGGGCTACACCTTC.

V gene TRBV30 combines with J gene TRBJ1-2, with D tentatively TRBD1 (5 bases). CDR1 is GTSNPN and CDR2 is SVGIG in the germline V gene (reference sequence). CDR3 size: 12 residues. Deletions cut 0 bases from V and 6 bases from J, with 8 bases between. The CDR3 DNA follows: TGTGCCTGGAGTGTACCAGGGAATGGCTACACCTTC. It is translated as CAWSVPGNGYTF.

The chain combines TRBV5-1 with TRBJ2-5, with D possibly TRBD2 on 5 matching bases. Trimming left V 4 bases short and J 3 bases short, with 13 bases between. Germline CDR1 and CDR2: SGHRS and YFSETQ. The CDR3 contains 14 residues. CDR3 sequence: CASSPTRLKETQYF. DNA for the CDR3: TGCGCCAGCAGCCCGACCCGACTAAAAGAGACCCAGTACTTC.

The V and J genes are TRBV30 and TRBJ2-5, with 13 bases lining up with TRBD2. V gave up 2 bases and J gave up 5 bases; unmatched junction bases: 11. Germline CDR1 and CDR2: GTSNPN and SVGIG (reference sequence). The CDR3 sequence is 17 residues long. Here the CDR3 DNA reads TGTGCCTGGAGTTCGACTCGGACTAGCGGGGGTACGGAGACCCAGTACTTC. It codes for CAWSSTRTSGGTETQYF.

The rearrangement uses TRBV4-1 and TRBJ2-7; TRBD2 agrees at 14 bases. Germline assignment: CDR1 MGHRA and CDR2 YSYEKL. J was trimmed by 7 bases and V by 0 bases; bases with no gene match: 2. The CDR3 loop spans 15 amino acids. The CDR3 protein is CASSQDGTSGREQYF. The CDR3 bases are TGCGCCAGCAGCCAAGATGGGACTAGCGGGAGAGAGCAGTACTTC.

V and J are TRBV7-6 and TRBJ2-3; D remains unclear. The CDR3 contains 13 residues. Germline CDR1 SGHVS, CDR2 FNYEAQ. Deletions cut 7 bases from V and 10 bases from J, with 18 bases between. The CDR3 coding sequence is TGTGCCAGCACCACTGGAGCTAGTGTTCCGCAGTATTTT. This codes for CASTTGASVPQYF.

The rearrangement joins TRBV5-1 to TRBJ2-7; 7 bases agree with TRBD1. CDR1 and CDR2 (germline): SGHRS, YFSETQ. The CDR3 sequence is 15 residues long. V shed 0 bases and J 3 bases; nucleotides not matched to a gene: 6. The CDR3 loop reads CASSLDGQEVYEQYF. The DNA for the CDR3 is TGCGCCAGCAGCTTGGACGGACAGGAGGTCTACGAGCAGTACTTC.

The gene calls are TRBV5-4 and TRBJ2-1, with D possibly matching TRBD1 (5 bases). CDR1 and CDR2 from the germline V gene are SGHNT and YYREEE (reference sequence). The V gene lost 2 bases and the J gene lost 4 bases, with 19 bases spanning the gap. CDR3 length: 17 amino acids. CDR3 in DNA: TGTGCCAGCAGCTTAGGGGCCAGCCGGGCAAATTACAATGAGCAGTTCTTC. Its protein is CASSLGASRANYNEQFF.

The chain carries TRBV19 and TRBJ2-1; 10 bases are shared with TRBD2. Germline loops: CDR1 LNHDA, CDR2 SQIVND (reference sequence). Trimming removed 5 bases from V and 5 bases from J; junction bases left unmatched: 6. This CDR3 is 15 amino acids long. CDR3 in amino acids: CASSRGLAGDNEQFF. For the CDR3, the DNA is TGTGCCAGTAGTCGGGGGCTAGCGGGGGACAATGAGCAGTTCTTC. The full variable domain, with the rest looked up from reference TRBV19 and TRBJ2-1, is DGGITQSPKYLFRKEGQNVTLSCEQNLNHDAMYWYRQDPGQGLRLIYYSQIVNDFQKGDIAEGYSVSREKKESFPLTVTSAQKNPTAFYLCASSRGLAGDNEQFFGPGTRLTVL.

The chain is built from TRBV6-5 and TRBJ2-7; TRBD2 matches 12 bases. The germline V gene encodes CDR1 MNHEY and CDR2 SVGAGI. There are 14 residues in the CDR3. The ends lost 7 bases at V and 5 bases at J; junction bases unmatched: 6. In DNA, the CDR3 is TGTGCCAGCAAAGGAGGACTAGCGGGAAACGAGCAGTACTTC. It translates to CASKGGLAGNEQYF.

This clone was found a few times. The J gene is TRBJ1-1, the V gene TRBV6-1; the D is unclear. CDR1 is MNHNS, CDR2 SASEGT, per germline. CDR3 size: 13 residues. The germline V and J ends were trimmed by 5 bases and 0 bases, with 7 bases remaining between them. The CDR3 sequence is CASSKVLNTEAFF. DNA for the CDR3: TGTGCCAGCAGTAAAGTCTTGAACACTGAAGCTTTCTTT.

The chain uses TRBV14 and TRBJ1-4, with unresolved D. The CDR3 consists of 15 residues. From germline, CDR1 is SGHDN and CDR2 FVKESK. The V gene lost 0 bases and the J gene lost 4 bases, with 9 bases spanning the gap. The CDR3 DNA follows: TGTGCCAGCAGCCAAGAGTACAGTAGTAATGAAAAACTGTTTTTT. Translated: CASSQEYSSNEKLFF.